A single sample is the source of the 28 T cell receptor beta chains below, sequenced in a study of T cell repertoires in cytomegalovirus infection. TCRdb fed the reads into MiXCR, producing one record per CDR3 protein. The table has about 400,000 distinct CDR3 sequences, 15% to 20% seen once. Source material: PBMCs. The receptor set was obtained from a human donor in good health (CMV status not recorded). Some clones in this sample may be carry-over from other donors' samples.

This clonotype was detected only a few times. The gene calls are TRBV28 and TRBJ1-2; D call uncertain. CDR1 and CDR2 (germline): MDHEN, SYDVKM. V lost 3 bases and J lost 1, with 9 bases in between. This CDR3 spans 14 amino acids. Here the CDR3 reads CASSFGQLNYGYTF. The CDR3 coding sequence is TGTGCCAGCAGTTTTGGGCAGCTTAACTATGGCTACACCTTC.

This clonotype was seen only a few times. In nucleotides, the CDR3 is TGTGCCAGCCGCGCCGGACTAACCACAGATACGCAGTATTTT. Its protein is CASRAGLTTDTQYF. The chain employs TRBV12-3 or TRBV12-4 and TRBJ2-3, with D maybe TRBD2 (6 bases). The CDR3 has 14 residues. The V end was cut by 8 bases, the J end by 2 bases, with 14 bases between.

This chain connects TRBV5-4 to TRBJ2-2; unclear D gene. This CDR3 has 14 amino acids. Trimming removed 2 bases at V and 0 bases at J, with 5 bases between. Germline V CDR1 and CDR2: SGHNT, YYREEE (reference sequence). This CDR3 is CASSFRPNTGELFF. The CDR3, as DNA: TGTGCCAGCAGCTTTAGACCGAACACCGGGGAGCTGTTTTTT.

The chain carries TRBV28 and TRBJ1-2; unclear D gene. Trimming left V 1 base short and J 8 bases short, with 14 bases between. Germline loops: CDR1 MDHEN, CDR2 SYDVKM. CDR3 size: 14 residues. The CDR3 loop reads CASSLSPLRWGYTF. The DNA of the CDR3 is TGTGCCAGCAGTTTATCCCCTCTCCGCTGGGGCTACACCTTC.

This clonotype was observed at least ten times. This chain links TRBV7-2 with TRBJ2-1; the D is unclear. V lost 3 bases, J lost 5 bases, and 8 bases lay in between. Germline-derived CDR1 and CDR2 are SGHTA and FQGNSA. This CDR3 is built from 13 residues. The CDR3 region is CASSLWQNNEQFF. CDR3 in DNA: TGTGCCAGCAGCTTGTGGCAGAACAATGAGCAGTTCTTC.

The CDR3 coding sequence is TGCAGTGCTAGAGATCCATCGACAGGGAACTACGAGCAGTACTTC. This translates into CSARDPSTGNYEQYF. The chain employs TRBV20-1 and TRBJ2-7; 7 bases are a match to TRBD1. After removal of 0 bases from V and 3 bases from J, the junction contained 8 bases not matched to a gene. This CDR3 has 15 amino acids. From germline, CDR1 is DFQATT and CDR2 SNEGSKA (reference sequence).

The table lists this clonotype with a few counts. The chain employs TRBV18 and TRBJ1-5, with 7 bases that match TRBD1. The CDR3 length is 15 residues. Germline CDR1 is KGHSH and CDR2 is LQKENI. V trimming: 3 bases; J trimming: 1 base; junction bases outside the gene matches: 3. The CDR3 nucleotides are TGTGCCAGCTCACCTCAGGGGGTAAGCAATCAGCCCCAGCATTTT. Protein product: CASSPQGVSNQPQHF.

This clonotype was observed at least ten times. This chain joins TRBV28 and TRBJ2-7; D is unclear. The CDR3 covers 12 residues. Between the trimmed V and J ends, which lost 2 bases and 5 bases, there was a span of 7 bases. Germline CDR1 reads MDHEN; CDR2 reads SYDVKM. CDR3 in DNA: TGTGCCAGCAGTTTAAAACAGAACGAGCAGTACTTC. Amino acid sequence: CASSLKQNEQYF.

The rearrangement links TRBV7-8 to TRBJ2-2; D is ambiguous. V dropped 0 bases and J dropped 1 base, with 9 bases sitting between them. Per germline, CDR1 SGHVS and CDR2 FQNEAQ. The CDR3 consists of 16 residues. Here the CDR3 reads CASSLALTENTGELFF. CDR3 in DNA: TGTGCCAGCAGCTTAGCGCTTACAGAGAACACCGGGGAGCTGTTTTTT.

The genes are TRBV19 and TRBJ1-5, with TRBD1 as a possible D gene (6 bases). V lost 7 bases and J lost 6, with 10 bases in between. CDR3 size: 12 residues. Germline CDR1 and CDR2: LNHDA and SQIVND (reference sequence). CDR3 residues: CASNRDGQPQHF. CDR3 DNA: TGTGCCAGTAACAGGGATGGTCAGCCCCAGCATTTT.

The chain employs TRBV19 and TRBJ2-7; 10 bases agree with TRBD1. The CDR3 is made up of 16 amino acids. The V and J ends lost 5 bases and 2 bases, in that order; junction bases with no gene match: 9. Germline CDR1 and CDR2: LNHDA and SQIVND (reference sequence). The CDR3 DNA sequence: TGTGCCAGTAGTCCCCGGGGACAGGGGAGGACCTACGAGCAGTACTTC. Encoded protein: CASSPRGQGRTYEQYF. The full variable domain, with the rest looked up from reference TRBV19 and TRBJ2-7, is DGGITQSPKYLFRKEGQNVTLSCEQNLNHDAMYWYRQDPGQGLRLIYYSQIVNDFQKGDIAEGYSVSREKKESFPLTVTSAQKNPTAFYLCASSPRGQGRTYEQYFGPGTRLTVT.

This clonotype was seen more than once but under ten times. The CDR3 DNA is TGTGCCAGCAGCAGAGAAGTAACCAGGGAACATTCACCCCTCCACTTT. As protein: CASSREVTREHSPLHF. The chain is built from TRBV4-2 and TRBJ1-6, with D possibly being TRBD1 (5 bases). The V end was cut by 5 bases, the J end by 8 bases, with 19 bases between. This CDR3 is built from 16 residues. Germline V gene lookup returns CDR1 LGHNA and CDR2 YNFKEQ.

The chain couples TRBV7-4 to TRBJ2-4, with a weak D call TRBD1 (5 bases). V was clipped by 6 bases and J by 6 bases, with 15 bases between them. Germline V lookup: CDR1 SGHVT, CDR2 SQSDAQ. The CDR3 contains 14 residues. CDR3 protein: CASRNEGASNIQYF. CDR3 nucleotides: TGTGCCAGCAGAAACGAAGGGGCCTCAAACATTCAGTACTTC. Full variable domain (outside the CDR3, taken from reference TRBV7-4 and TRBJ2-4): GAGVSQSPRYKVAKRGRDVALRCDSISGHVTLYWYRQTLGQGSEVLTYSQSDAQRDKSGRPSGRFSAERPERSVSTLKIQRTEQGDSAVYLCASRNEGASNIQYFGAGTRLSVL.

The V and J genes are TRBV11-2 and TRBJ1-6, with D possibly matching TRBD1 (6 bases). V lost 5 bases to trimming and J lost 6 bases, with 14 bases between them. CDR1 is SGHAT and CDR2 is FQNNGV in the germline V gene. CDR3 length: 15 residues. The DNA for the CDR3 is TGTGCCAGCAGCCCCCGGGACAAACTTAATTCACCCCTCCACTTT. The encoded protein is CASSPRDKLNSPLHF.

The chain has TRBV20-1 and TRBJ2-7; 12 positions agree with TRBD2. CDR3 length: 14 amino acids. Germline CDR1 is DFQATT and CDR2 is SNEGSKA (reference sequence). Trimming took 5 bases from V and 2 from J; bases not matched to a gene: 4. The CDR3 DNA reads as TGCAGTGCTCGGACTAGCGGGACCACCTACGAGCAGTACTTC. Protein sequence: CSARTSGTTYEQYF.

The V gene is TRBV4-1, the J gene TRBJ2-3; D may be TRBD2 (7 bases). This CDR3 has 16 amino acids. The germline CDR1 and CDR2 sequences are MGHRA and YSYEKL. Trimming stripped 0 bases from V and 2 bases from J, with 12 bases between. CDR3 nucleotide sequence: TGCGCCAGCAGCCAAGATCGGGGGGCCCTCACAGATACGCAGTATTTT. This translates into CASSQDRGALTDTQYF.

The V call is TRBV20-1, the J call TRBJ1-6, with a tentative D call TRBD1 (6 bases). Deletions cut 0 bases from V and 9 bases from J, with 12 bases between. CDR1 is DFQATT, CDR2 SNEGSKA, per germline (reference sequence). This CDR3 contains 14 residues. CDR3 sequence (DNA): TGCAGTGCTAGAGATGCCCAAGGGGGTTCACCCCTCCACTTT. This gives the protein CSARDAQGGSPLHF.

The rearrangement joins TRBV20-1 to TRBJ2-7; 8 nucleotides align to TRBD1. Germline loops: CDR1 DFQATT, CDR2 SNEGSKA (reference sequence). The CDR3 contains 13 residues. Trimming at V came to 4 bases and at J to 2 bases, leaving 4 bases not matched to a gene. The CDR3: CSAIQGAAYEQYF. DNA of the CDR3: TGCAGTGCTATTCAGGGGGCTGCCTACGAGCAGTACTTC.

The V call is TRBV29-1, the J call TRBJ2-5; 7 nucleotides align to TRBD1. The V gene end was trimmed by 0 bases and the J gene end by 4 bases; junction bases not matched to a gene: 2. Per germline, CDR1 SQVTM and CDR2 ANQGSEA. The CDR3 loop spans 13 amino acids. This chain's CDR3 is CSVEERDRETQYF. In DNA form, the CDR3 reads TGCAGCGTTGAAGAAAGGGACAGAGAGACCCAGTACTTC.

The chain is built from TRBV20-1 and TRBJ2-3, with a weak D call TRBD1 (5 bases). Trimming took off 4 bases at V and 4 bases at J, with 24 bases between the two ends. CDR3 length: 17 amino acids. Germline CDR1 reads DFQATT; CDR2 reads SNEGSKA (reference sequence). The CDR3 region is CSAIGPRRGFVADTQYF. CDR3 nucleotide sequence: TGCAGTGCTATAGGACCCCGAAGGGGATTCGTCGCAGATACGCAGTATTTT.

The chain has TRBV19 and TRBJ2-1, with D uncertain. Germline V CDR1 and CDR2: LNHDA, SQIVND (reference sequence). This CDR3 comprises 13 residues. V lost 7 bases, J lost 8 bases, and 15 bases lay in between. The CDR3 reads CASIFTGPDEQFF. The CDR3 DNA reads as TGTGCCAGTATCTTCACCGGACCCGATGAGCAGTTCTTC.

This clonotype has a count of ten or more. The CDR3 nucleotides are TGTGCCAGCAGCTTGAGTGCGTACCCCGGTGAAGCTTTCTTT. Its translation is CASSLSAYPGEAFF. The V call is TRBV5-8, the J call TRBJ1-1; D gene uncertain. This CDR3 has 14 residues. The V end was cut by 1 base, the J end by 7 bases, with 14 bases between. The germline V gene has CDR1 SGHTS and CDR2 YDEGEE.

This clonotype was found a few times. The chain carries TRBV7-2 and TRBJ2-7; 7 bases line up with TRBD2. Unmatched junction bases numbered 5, after V lost 6 bases and J lost 0 bases. Germline-derived CDR1 and CDR2 are SGHTA and FQGNSA. The CDR3 sequence is 14 residues long. CDR3 protein: CASSRLAYSYEQYF. The CDR3 bases are TGTGCCAGCAGTCGACTAGCTTACTCCTACGAGCAGTACTTC. Using reference TRBV7-2 and TRBJ2-7 for the parts outside the CDR3, the full variable domain is GAGVSQSPSNKVTEKGKDVELRCDPISGHTALYWYRQSLGQGLEFLIYFQGNSAPDKSGLPSDRFSAERTGGSVSTLTIQRTQQEDSAVYLCASSRLAYSYEQYFGPGTRLTVT.

This clonotype has a count of ten or more. The chain is built from TRBV7-9 and TRBJ1-2; D gene uncertain. Germline CDR1 reads SEHNR; CDR2 reads FQNEAQ (reference sequence). Trimming took 1 base from V and 6 from J, leaving 3 bases between them. This CDR3 has 11 residues. CDR3 nucleotide sequence: TGTGCCAGCAGCTTAGGCGATGGCTACACCTTC. It encodes CASSLGDGYTF.

This clonotype was picked up a small number of times. This chain links TRBV7-8 with TRBJ2-7; 9 bases are shared with TRBD1. The CDR3 spans 15 residues. Per germline, CDR1 SGHVS and CDR2 FQNEAQ. J lost 6 bases, V lost 10 bases, and 16 bases had no gene match. Here the CDR3 reads CATSGTRDRVGEQYF. DNA for the CDR3: TGTGCCACGTCGGGGACTCGGGACAGGGTGGGCGAGCAGTACTTC.

This clonotype was counted many times. The genes are TRBV5-4 and TRBJ1-2; D gene ambiguous. The CDR3 covers 13 residues. Germline assignment: CDR1 SGHNT and CDR2 YYREEE (reference sequence). Trimming pared 2 bases from V and 5 bases from J, leaving 10 bases between. The chain's CDR3 is CASSLEESYGYTF. The CDR3 DNA sequence: TGTGCCAGCAGCTTAGAGGAGTCTTATGGCTACACCTTC. Together with reference TRBV5-4 and TRBJ1-2, the CDR3 gives the full variable domain: ETGVTQSPTHLIKTRGQQVTLRCSSQSGHNTVSWYQQALGQGPQFIFQYYREEENGRGNFPPRFSGLQFPNYSSELNVNALELDDSALYLCASSLEESYGYTFGSGTRLTVV.

The CDR3 region has the DNA TGTGCCAGCAGTTACGGGGGGACTAGCGGGAGGAGAGAGACCCAGTACTTC. Protein sequence: CASSYGGTSGRRETQYF. This rearrangement joins TRBV6-2 or TRBV6-3 to TRBJ2-5; the match to TRBD2 covers 15 bases. This CDR3 is 17 amino acids long. Germline CDR1 MNHEY, CDR2 SVGEGT. V was clipped by 2 bases and J by 4 bases; unmatched bases: 5.

The chain joins TRBV7-6 to TRBJ2-2, with TRBD2 as a possible D gene (6 bases). V shed 8 bases and J shed 3 bases, with 16 bases lying between them. CDR3 size: 15 residues. CDR1 and CDR2 from the germline V gene are SGHVS and FNYEAQ. CDR3 in DNA: TGTGCCAGCTCTCGGGAGAGGGTTCACACCGGGGAGCTGTTTTTT. This codes for CASSRERVHTGELFF. Using reference TRBV7-6 and TRBJ2-2 for the parts outside the CDR3, the full variable domain is GAGVSQSPRYKVTKRGQDVALRCDPISGHVSLYWYRQALGQGPEFLTYFNYEAQQDKSGLPNDRFSAERPEGSISTLTIQRTEQRDSAMYRCASSRERVHTGELFFGEGSRLTVL.